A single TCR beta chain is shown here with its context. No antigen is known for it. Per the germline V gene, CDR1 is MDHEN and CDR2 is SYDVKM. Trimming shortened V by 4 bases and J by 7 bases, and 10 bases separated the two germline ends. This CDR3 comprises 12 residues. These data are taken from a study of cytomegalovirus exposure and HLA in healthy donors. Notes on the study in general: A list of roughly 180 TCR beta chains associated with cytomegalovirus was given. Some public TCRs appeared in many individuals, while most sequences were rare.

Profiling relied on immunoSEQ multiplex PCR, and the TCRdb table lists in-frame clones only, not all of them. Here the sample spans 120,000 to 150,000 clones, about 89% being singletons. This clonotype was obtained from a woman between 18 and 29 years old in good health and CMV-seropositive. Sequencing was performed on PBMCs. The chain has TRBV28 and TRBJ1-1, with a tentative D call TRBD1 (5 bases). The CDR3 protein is CASSSGAFEAFF. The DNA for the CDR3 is TGTGCCAGCAGTTCTGGGGCCTTTGAAGCTTTCTTT. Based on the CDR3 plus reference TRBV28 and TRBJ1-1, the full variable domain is DVKVTQSSRYLVKRTGEKVFLECVQDMDHENMFWYRQDPGLGLRLIYFSYDVKMKEKGDIPEGYSVSREKKERFSLILESASTNQTSMYLCASSSGAFEAFFGQGTRLTVV.